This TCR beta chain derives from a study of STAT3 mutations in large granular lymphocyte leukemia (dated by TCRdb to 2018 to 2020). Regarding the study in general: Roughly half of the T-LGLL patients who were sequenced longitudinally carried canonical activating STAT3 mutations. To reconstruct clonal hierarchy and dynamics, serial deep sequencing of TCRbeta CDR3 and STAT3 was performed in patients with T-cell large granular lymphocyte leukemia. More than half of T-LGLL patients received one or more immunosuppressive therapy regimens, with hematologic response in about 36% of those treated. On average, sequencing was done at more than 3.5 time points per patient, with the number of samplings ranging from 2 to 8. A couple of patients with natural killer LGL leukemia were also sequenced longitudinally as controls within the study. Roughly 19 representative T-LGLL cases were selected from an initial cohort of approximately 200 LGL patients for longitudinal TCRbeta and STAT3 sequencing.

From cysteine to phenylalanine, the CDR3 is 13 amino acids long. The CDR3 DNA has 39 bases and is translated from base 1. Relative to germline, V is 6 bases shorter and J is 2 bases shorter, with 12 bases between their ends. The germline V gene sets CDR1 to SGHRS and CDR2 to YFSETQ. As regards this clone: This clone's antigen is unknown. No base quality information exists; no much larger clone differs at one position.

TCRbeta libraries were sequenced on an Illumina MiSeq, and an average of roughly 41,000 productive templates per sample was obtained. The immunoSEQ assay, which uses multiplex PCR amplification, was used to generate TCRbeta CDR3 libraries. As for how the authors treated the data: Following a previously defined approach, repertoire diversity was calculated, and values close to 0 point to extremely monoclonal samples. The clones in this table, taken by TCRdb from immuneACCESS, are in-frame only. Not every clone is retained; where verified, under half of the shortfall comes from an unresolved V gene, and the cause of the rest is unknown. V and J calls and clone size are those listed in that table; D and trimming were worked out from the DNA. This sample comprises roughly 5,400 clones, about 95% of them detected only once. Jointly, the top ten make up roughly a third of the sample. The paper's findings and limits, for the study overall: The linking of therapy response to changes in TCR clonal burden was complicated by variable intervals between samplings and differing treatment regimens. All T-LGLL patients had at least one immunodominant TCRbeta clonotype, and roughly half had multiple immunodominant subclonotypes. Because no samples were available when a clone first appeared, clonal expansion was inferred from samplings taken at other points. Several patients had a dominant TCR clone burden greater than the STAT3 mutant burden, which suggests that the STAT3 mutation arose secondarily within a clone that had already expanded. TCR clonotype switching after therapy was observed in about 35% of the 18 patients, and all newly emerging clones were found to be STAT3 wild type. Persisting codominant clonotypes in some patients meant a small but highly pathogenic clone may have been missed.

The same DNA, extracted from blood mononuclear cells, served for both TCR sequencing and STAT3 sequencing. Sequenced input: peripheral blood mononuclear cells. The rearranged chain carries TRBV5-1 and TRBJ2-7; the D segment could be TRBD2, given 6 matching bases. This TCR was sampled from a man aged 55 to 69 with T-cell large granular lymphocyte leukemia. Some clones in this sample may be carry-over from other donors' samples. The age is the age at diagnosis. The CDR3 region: CASKKEGPYEQYF. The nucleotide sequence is TGCGCCAGCAAGAAGGAGGGACCCTACGAGCAGTACTTC.